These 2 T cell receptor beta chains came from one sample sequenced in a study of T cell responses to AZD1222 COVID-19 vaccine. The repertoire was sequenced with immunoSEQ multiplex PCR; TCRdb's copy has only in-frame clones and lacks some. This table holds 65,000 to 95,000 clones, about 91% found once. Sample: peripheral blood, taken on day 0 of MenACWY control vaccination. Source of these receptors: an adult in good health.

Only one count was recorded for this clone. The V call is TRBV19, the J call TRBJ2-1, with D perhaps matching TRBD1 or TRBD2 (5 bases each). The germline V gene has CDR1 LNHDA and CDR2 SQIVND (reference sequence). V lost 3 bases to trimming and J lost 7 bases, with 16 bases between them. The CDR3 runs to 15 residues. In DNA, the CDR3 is TGTGCCAGTAGTATGGCCGGGACCCCCATGAATGAGCAGTTCTTC. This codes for CASSMAGTPMNEQFF.

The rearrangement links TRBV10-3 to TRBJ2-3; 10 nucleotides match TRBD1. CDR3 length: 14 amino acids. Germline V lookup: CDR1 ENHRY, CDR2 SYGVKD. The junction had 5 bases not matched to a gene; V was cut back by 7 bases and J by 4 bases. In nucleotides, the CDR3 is TGTGCCATCACCAAGGACAGGGGGGCAGATACGCAGTATTTT. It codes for CAITKDRGADTQYF.